This T cell receptor (beta chain) was retrieved from a study of OX40 agonist ivuxolimab in advanced cancers. Broader study findings: Patients with a partial response at 0.1-3.0 mg/kg had among the lowest clonal expansion.

The germline V gene has CDR1 SGHVS and CDR2 FQNEAQ. This CDR3 has 16 residues. The trim removed 4 bases at V and 4 bases at J, leaving 13 bases unmatched. Concerning this clone: The antigen remains unidentified.

TCRdb's copy holds only in-frame clones and misses some; the assay was immunoSEQ multiplex PCR. This sample yields tens of thousands of clones, of which about 90% are seen a single time; under 5.5% belongs to the top ten. Sequenced material: CD4+ or CD8+ T cells sorted from blood, taken in a trial of the OX40 agonist ivuxolimab. The source is an adult with an advanced solid tumor such as melanoma, head and neck, liver or kidney cancer. V is TRBV7-8 and J is TRBJ2-7; 7 bases match TRBD1. CDR3 sequence (DNA): TGTGCCAGCAGCTGGGGACAGATGGTCGGGTTGTACGAGCAGTACTTC. Its translation: CASSWGQMVGLYEQYF.